The 13 T cell receptor beta chains below come from one sample, sequenced in a study of blood T cell repertoires in COVID-19. Generated by immunoSEQ multiplex PCR, the TCRdb table keeps only in-frame clones and is missing some. Found here are approximately 88,000 clones, about 70% of them singletons; the top ten hold 20%. Sequencing was done on a sample of peripheral blood. These receptors were obtained from an elderly woman with active or convalescent COVID-19.

CDR3 sequence (DNA): TGTGCCAGCAGCCCAGGACTAGCTGGCACCGGGGAGCTGTTTTTT. Protein sequence: CASSPGLAGTGELFF. V usage is TRBV9 and J usage is TRBJ2-2; 8 bases match TRBD2. The CDR3 runs to 15 residues. V gave up 4 bases and J gave up 4 bases; unmatched junction bases: 6. Germline V gene sequence: CDR1 SGDLS, CDR2 YYNGEE.

J is TRBJ2-3 and V is TRBV6-6; 15 bases map to TRBD2. This CDR3 has 19 amino acids. Germline V gene sequence: CDR1 MNHNY, CDR2 SVGAGI (reference sequence). The trim removed 6 bases at V and 5 bases at J, leaving 15 bases unmatched. This CDR3 is CASSSTAGLAGGPVDTQYF. CDR3 in DNA: TGTGCCAGCAGCTCGACAGCAGGACTAGCGGGGGGGCCGGTAGATACGCAGTATTTT.

This chain uses TRBV5-1 with TRBJ2-1; D is ambiguous. The germline gives CDR1 SGHRS, CDR2 YFSETQ. The CDR3 is 12 amino acids. Between the trimmed V and J ends, which lost 4 bases and 9 bases, there was a span of 11 bases. The CDR3 DNA reads TGCGCCAGCAGCATGGAACGGAGTGAGCAGTTCTTC. Translation: CASSMERSEQFF. Looking up the rest from reference TRBV5-1 and TRBJ2-1 gives the full variable domain: KAGVTQTPRYLIKTRGQQVTLSCSPISGHRSVSWYQQTPGQGLQFLFEYFSETQRNKGNFPGRFSGRQFSNSRSEMNVSTLELGDSALYLCASSMERSEQFFGPGTRLTVL.

This clone was seen more than once but under ten times. The chain is built from TRBV7-8 and TRBJ1-5; perhaps TRBD1 as D (6 bases). With 4 bases removed from V and 0 bases from J, the gap between germline ends came to 10 bases. The germline gives CDR1 SGHVS, CDR2 FQNEAQ. The CDR3 loop spans 15 amino acids. The CDR3 loop reads CASSSQGISNQPQHF. The CDR3 DNA reads TGTGCCAGCAGCTCGCAGGGGATTAGCAATCAGCCCCAGCATTTT.

CDR3 protein: CASSLGGGGRQHF. The CDR3 DNA sequence: TGTGCCAGCAGCTTAGGTGGGGGCGGGCGCCAGCATTTT. The chain couples TRBV7-2 to TRBJ1-5, with a tentative D call TRBD1 (6 bases). Germline V lookup: CDR1 SGHTA, CDR2 FQGNSA. V lost 1 base and J lost 12, with 13 bases in between. The CDR3 is 13 amino acids.

Details on this clone: A junction boundary mismatches the germline segment, possibly from a read error. The chain uses TRBV10-3 and TRBJ2-1; 10 bases align to TRBD1. CDR1 and CDR2 (germline): ENHRY, SYGVKD. The CDR3 has 14 residues. The CDR3 is CALRPGTGVNEQFF. The CDR3 DNA is TGTGCCCTCAGGCCAGGGACAGGGGTTAATGAGCAGTTCTTC.

The V and J genes are TRBV27 and TRBJ2-1, with D maybe TRBD2 (6 bases). The germline V gene has CDR1 MNHEY and CDR2 SMNVEV (reference sequence). Trimming removed 2 bases from V and 1 base from J, with 6 bases in between. The length of the CDR3 is 14 residues. This CDR3 is CASSLAGSYNEQFF. The DNA for the CDR3 is TGTGCCAGCAGTTTAGCGGGGTCCTACAATGAGCAGTTCTTC.

This clone was detected ten times or more. The chain employs TRBV5-4 and TRBJ2-2; tentative D call: TRBD1 (7 bases). Trimming left V 4 bases short and J 1 base short, with 11 bases between. This CDR3 contains 15 residues. Germline V lookup: CDR1 SGHNT, CDR2 YYREEE (reference sequence). The CDR3 sequence: CASSPRDRNTGELFF. The CDR3 nucleotides are TGTGCCAGCAGCCCGCGGGACAGGAACACCGGGGAGCTGTTTTTT.

The gene calls are TRBV7-9 and TRBJ2-3; a possible D gene is TRBD2 (8 bases). The CDR3 has 14 amino acids. Germline assignment: CDR1 SEHNR and CDR2 FQNEAQ (reference sequence). The V and J ends lost 6 bases and 5 bases respectively, with 15 bases between them. CDR3 region: CASSREGARDTQYF. DNA of the CDR3: TGTGCCAGCAGTCGGGAGGGGGCCAGAGATACGCAGTATTTT.

This clone was observed once. This chain connects TRBV5-1 to TRBJ1-2; 7 bases match TRBD1. The CDR3 has 15 residues. V dropped 3 bases and J dropped 4; count of bases not matched to a gene: 9. The germline V gene has CDR1 SGHRS and CDR2 YFSETQ. The CDR3 sequence is CASSWEETGSYGYTF. CDR3 DNA sequence: TGCGCCAGCAGCTGGGAGGAGACAGGGTCCTATGGCTACACCTTC.

The chain combines TRBV9 with TRBJ1-2; perhaps TRBD1 as D (6 bases). CDR1 is SGDLS and CDR2 is YYNGEE in the germline V gene. The CDR3 covers 17 residues. Deletions cut 0 bases from V and 1 base from J, with 16 bases between. CDR3 DNA sequence: TGTGCCAGCAGCGTAGGTGCGGAGGGGGGGCTTAACTATGGCTACACCTTC. Its translation: CASSVGAEGGLNYGYTF.

This clone showed up just a few times. V usage is TRBV19 and J usage is TRBJ1-1, with 7 bases aligning to TRBD1. With 5 bases clipped from V and 8 bases from J, the junction kept 5 bases outside the gene matches. The CDR3 runs to 12 residues. CDR1 LNHDA and CDR2 SQIVND come from the germline V gene (reference sequence). The CDR3 here is CASSSRTGEAFF. DNA for the CDR3: TGTGCCAGTAGTTCCCGGACAGGAGAAGCTTTCTTT.

The V call is TRBV28, the J call TRBJ1-2, with D possibly TRBD1 on 6 matching bases. Per germline, CDR1 MDHEN and CDR2 SYDVKM. The CDR3 is made up of 16 amino acids. Trimming removed 4 bases at V and 6 bases at J, with 21 bases between. The CDR3 loop reads CASSSLRGGGVNGYTF. CDR3 DNA sequence: TGTGCCAGCAGTTCCTTAAGGGGGGGCGGCGTCAATGGCTACACCTTC.